This entry describes one TCR beta chain. Its target is not known. CDR3 length equals 15 residues. V shed 5 bases, J shed 2 bases, and the junction held 6 bases outside the gene matches. CDR1 is MNHNY and CDR2 is SVGAGI in the germline V gene (reference sequence). This sample was taken from a study of OX40 agonist ivuxolimab in advanced cancers. Across the study: Having had anti-PD-1, anti-PD-L1 or anti-CTLA-4 therapy before was allowed, and roughly 39% had some. Overall study results and limits: Expanded clones belonging to CD8+ T cells outnumbered, on average, those of CD4+. Low normalized T-cell clonal expansion also characterized some of the nonresponders.

The method was immunoSEQ multiplex PCR; TCRdb's version includes in-frame clones alone and lacks a portion of them. The repertoire holds 70,000 to 90,000 clones, with over 70% as singletons. Material: CD4+ or CD8+ T cells sorted from blood, obtained in a trial of the OX40 agonist ivuxolimab. The TCR originated in an adult with an advanced solid tumor such as melanoma, head and neck, liver or kidney cancer. V and J are TRBV6-6 and TRBJ1-2, with TRBD1 matching over 9 bases. CDR3 sequence reads: CASSPGTGTNYGYTF. CDR3 sequence (DNA): TGTGCCAGCAGTCCCGGGACAGGGACAAACTATGGCTACACCTTC.